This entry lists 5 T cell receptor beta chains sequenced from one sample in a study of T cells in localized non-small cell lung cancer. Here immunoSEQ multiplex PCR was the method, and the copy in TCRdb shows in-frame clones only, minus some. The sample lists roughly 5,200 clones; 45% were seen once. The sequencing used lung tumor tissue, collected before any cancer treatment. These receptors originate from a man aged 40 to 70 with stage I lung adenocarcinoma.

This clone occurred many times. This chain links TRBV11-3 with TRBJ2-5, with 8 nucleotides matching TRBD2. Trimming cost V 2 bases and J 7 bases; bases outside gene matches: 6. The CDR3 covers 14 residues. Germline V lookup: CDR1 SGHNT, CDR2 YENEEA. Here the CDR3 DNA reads TGTGCCAGCAGCTTAAACAGCGGGGGAGGGACCCAGTACTTC. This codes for CASSLNSGGGTQYF.

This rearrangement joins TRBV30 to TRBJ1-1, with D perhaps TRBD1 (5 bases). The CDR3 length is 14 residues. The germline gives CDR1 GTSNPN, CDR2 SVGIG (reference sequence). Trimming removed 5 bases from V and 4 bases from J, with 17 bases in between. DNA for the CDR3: TGTGCCTGGGAGAAAGGGGAGGGAAGCACTGAAGCTTTCTTT. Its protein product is CAWEKGEGSTEAFF.

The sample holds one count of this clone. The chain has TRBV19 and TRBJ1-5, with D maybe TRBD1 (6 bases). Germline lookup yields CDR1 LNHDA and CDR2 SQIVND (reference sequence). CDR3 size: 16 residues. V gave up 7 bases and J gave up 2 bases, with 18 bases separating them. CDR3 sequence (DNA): TGTGCCAGTATATCCGGGGGCTGCAGGGGCAATCAGCCCCAGCATTTT. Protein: CASISGGCRGNQPQHF.

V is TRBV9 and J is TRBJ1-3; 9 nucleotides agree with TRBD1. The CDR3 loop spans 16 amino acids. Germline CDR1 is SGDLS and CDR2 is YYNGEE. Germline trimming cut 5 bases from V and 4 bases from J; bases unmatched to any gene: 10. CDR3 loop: CASSRRDRASGNTIYF. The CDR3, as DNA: TGTGCCAGCAGTCGGAGGGACAGGGCATCAGGAAACACCATATATTTT. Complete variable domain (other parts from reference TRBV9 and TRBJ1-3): DSGVTQTPKHLITATGQRVTLRCSPRSGDLSVYWYQQSLDQGLQFLIQYYNGEERAKGNILERFSAQQFPDLHSELNLSSLELGDSALYFCASSRRDRASGNTIYFGEGSWLTVV.

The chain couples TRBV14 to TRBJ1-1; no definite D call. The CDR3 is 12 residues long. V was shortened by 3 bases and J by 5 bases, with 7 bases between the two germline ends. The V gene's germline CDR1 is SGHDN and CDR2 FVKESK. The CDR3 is CASSQLRTEAFF. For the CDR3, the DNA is TGTGCCAGCAGCCAGTTACGTACTGAAGCTTTCTTT.